The rows below give T cell receptor beta chains drawn from one sample of a study of cytomegalovirus exposure and HLA in healthy donors. Clones were sequenced by immunoSEQ multiplex PCR, and TCRdb holds only the in-frame ones, with some missing. The sample lists roughly 180,000 clones, approximately 84% seen once, with roughly 7.5% in the top ten. Sequenced sample: PBMCs. These receptors all stem from a young man in good health and CMV-seropositive. The CDR3 runs from the conserved cysteine through the conserved F or W. Each record gives: clone size, V gene, D gene, J gene, CDR3 protein, CDR3 DNA. The D gene is left open where the match is weak. Rows give clone size only sometimes, using once, few, many, or a class for an expanded clone.

NA	TRBV28	TRBD1	TRBJ1-3	CASTLGTGAPLSSGNTIYF	TGTGCCAGCACCTTAGGGACAGGGGCTCCCTTAAGCTCTGGAAACACCATATATTTT
NA	TRBV19	TRBD2	TRBJ2-2	CASSITAGVANTGELFF	TGTGCCAGTAGTATAACAGCGGGAGTGGCGAACACCGGGGAGCTGTTTTTT
NA	TRBV15	NA	TRBJ1-2	CATRLGAANYGYTF	TGTGCCACCAGGTTAGGGGCCGCGAACTATGGCTACACCTTC
NA	TRBV7-7	NA	TRBJ2-5	CAARVQETQYF	TGTGCCGCCCGGGTCCAAGAGACCCAGTACTTC
NA	TRBV5-4	TRBD2	TRBJ2-3	CASSLGLADTDTQYF	TGTGCCAGCAGCTTGGGCCTAGCGGACACAGATACGCAGTATTTT
NA	TRBV2	NA	TRBJ1-2	CASSEVGASYGYTF	TGTGCCAGCAGTGAGGTGGGGGCATCCTATGGCTACACCTTC
NA	TRBV6-5	TRBD2	TRBJ2-7	CASSTLAGSYEQYF	TGTGCCAGCAGTACCCTAGCGGGCTCCTACGAGCAGTACTTC
NA	TRBV5-4	TRBD1	TRBJ2-5	CASSSRQGTGQETQYF	TGTGCCAGCAGCAGTCGACAGGGGACGGGCCAAGAGACCCAGTACTTC
NA	TRBV6-5	NA	TRBJ2-7	CASGRSGVSNEQYF	TGTGCCAGCGGTCGCTCCGGGGTTTCCAACGAGCAGTACTTC
NA	TRBV5-1	TRBD1	TRBJ2-3	CASSLAEWGQGPDTQYF	TGCGCCAGCAGCTTGGCCGAGTGGGGACAGGGCCCAGATACGCAGTATTTT
NA	TRBV28	NA	TRBJ1-4	CASSISRFVSTNEKLFF	TGTGCCAGCAGCATTAGCCGATTCGTCTCAACTAATGAAAAACTGTTTTTT
NA	TRBV25-1	NA	TRBJ2-5	CASSDAGWDETQYF	TGTGCCAGCAGTGACGCGGGGTGGGATGAGACCCAGTACTTC
NA	TRBV27	TRBD2	TRBJ2-1	CASSLSGEPYNEQFF	TGTGCCAGCAGTTTAAGCGGGGAGCCCTACAATGAGCAGTTCTTC
NA	TRBV3-1/TRBV3-2	NA	TRBJ2-2	CAEAGELFF	TGTGCTGAGGCCGGGGAGCTGTTTTTT
NA	TRBV7-9	TRBD2	TRBJ2-1	CASSPRGSSYNEQFF	TGTGCCAGCAGCCCGCGGGGGAGCTCCTACAATGAGCAGTTCTTC
NA	TRBV19	NA	TRBJ2-7	CASSPSLNEQYF	TGTGCCAGTAGTCCCTCCCTAAACGAGCAGTACTTC
NA	TRBV15	NA	TRBJ2-5	CATSSGTEEPQETQYF	TGTGCCACCAGCAGTGGAACGGAGGAGCCTCAAGAGACCCAGTACTTC
NA	TRBV28	TRBD1	TRBJ2-7	CAGTGPAPSYEQYF	TGTGCCGGGACAGGGCCCGCACCGAGCTACGAGCAGTACTTC
NA	TRBV2	TRBD1	TRBJ2-5	CASSEARTGAETQYF	TGTGCCAGCAGTGAAGCGCGGACAGGGGCGGAGACCCAGTACTTC
few	TRBV5-4	NA	TRBJ1-5	CASSLPLGSSQHF	TGTGCCAGCAGCTTGCCCTTGGGGAGCTCCCAGCATTTT
NA	TRBV11-2	NA	TRBJ2-7	CASSLTGGAGEQYF	TGTGCCAGCAGCTTAACGGGTGGGGCTGGCGAGCAGTACTTC
once	TRBV9	TRBD2	TRBJ2-7	CASSAGTSGTYEQYF	TGTGCCAGCAGCGCTGGGACTAGCGGGACCTACGAGCAGTACTTC
NA	TRBV15	TRBD1	TRBJ1-1	CATQYGGQGLNTEAFF	TGTGCCACGCAATACGGAGGACAGGGACTGAACACTGAAGCTTTCTTT
NA	TRBV6-6	NA	TRBJ1-5	CASSQQGQTPQHF	TGTGCCAGCAGTCAGCAGGGGCAGACGCCCCAGCATTTT
few	TRBV9	TRBD2	TRBJ2-7	CASSVEGLANGEQYF	TGTGCCAGCAGCGTAGAGGGACTAGCGAATGGTGAGCAGTACTTC
NA	TRBV18	NA	TRBJ2-7	CASSPPGGGYYEQYF	TGTGCCAGCTCACCACCCGGAGGAGGATACTACGAGCAGTACTTC
NA	TRBV14	TRBD2	TRBJ2-3	CASSAYRLSVIGGSITDTQYF	TGTGCCAGCAGCGCCTACCGCCTAAGTGTTATAGGCGGGAGTATTACAGATACGCAGTATTTT
NA	TRBV27	TRBD1	TRBJ2-1	CASSPGQGGYNEQFF	TGTGCCAGCAGTCCTGGACAGGGGGGGTACAATGAGCAGTTCTTC
once	TRBV30	TRBD1	TRBJ1-1	CASRGAAGRANTEAFF	TGTGCCTCCAGGGGGGCCGCCGGCAGGGCGAACACTGAAGCTTTCTTT
once	TRBV27	NA	TRBJ1-4	CASSFSRYNEKLFF	TGTGCCAGCAGTTTCAGCAGGTATAATGAAAAACTGTTTTTT
NA	TRBV7-8	NA	TRBJ2-7	CASSLFWSYEQYF	TGTGCCAGCAGCTTATTCTGGAGCTACGAGCAGTACTTC
NA	TRBV6-5	TRBD2	TRBJ2-1	CASSPRTSRNEQFF	TGTGCCAGCAGCCCCCGGACTAGCCGGAATGAGCAGTTCTTC
NA	TRBV27	TRBD2	TRBJ2-1	CASTSGLAGGIEQFF	TGTGCCAGCACCTCGGGACTAGCGGGAGGGATTGAGCAGTTCTTC
NA	TRBV27	TRBD2	TRBJ2-7	CASSLSAGEQYF	TGTGCCAGCAGTTTATCAGCGGGGGAGCAGTACTTC
few	TRBV28	NA	TRBJ2-5	CASSDGGGRETQYF	TGTGCCAGCAGTGACGGGGGAGGACGGGAGACCCAGTACTTC
NA	TRBV19	TRBD2	TRBJ2-5	CASGRSGSGETQYF	TGTGCCAGTGGGAGGAGCGGGAGTGGCGAGACCCAGTACTTC
NA	TRBV6-1	TRBD1	TRBJ2-5	CASSDFRGQETQYF	TGTGCCAGCAGTGATTTCAGGGGGCAAGAGACCCAGTACTTC
NA	TRBV30	TRBD2	TRBJ2-1	CAWSVDSGVYNEQFF	TGTGCCTGGAGTGTAGATAGCGGGGTATACAATGAGCAGTTCTTC
NA	TRBV7-2	TRBD2	TRBJ2-7	CASSPVVGGYEQYF	TGTGCCAGCAGCCCGGTTGTGGGAGGGTACGAGCAGTACTTC
few	TRBV2	NA	TRBJ2-7	CASSDNSFYEQYF	TGTGCCAGCAGTGATAACTCCTTCTACGAGCAGTACTTC
once	TRBV5-8	TRBD1	TRBJ1-5	CASSSGQINQPQHF	TGTGCCAGCAGCTCGGGACAGATAAATCAGCCCCAGCATTTT
many	TRBV6-5	TRBD2	TRBJ2-1	CASRTVAGAYNEQFF	TGTGCCAGCAGGACGGTAGCGGGCGCTTACAATGAGCAGTTCTTC
NA	TRBV21-1	NA	TRBJ2-7	CASSKGLTHEQYF	TGTGCCAGCAGCAAGGGACTTACCCACGAGCAGTACTTC
NA	TRBV29-1	NA	TRBJ2-5	CSVEGAGKGETQYF	TGCAGCGTTGAAGGGGCGGGGAAGGGGGAGACCCAGTACTTC
NA	TRBV6-1	TRBD1	TRBJ2-6	CASSEAQGAGANVLTF	TGTGCCAGCAGTGAAGCGCAGGGGGCGGGGGCCAACGTCCTGACTTTC
NA	TRBV9	TRBD1	TRBJ2-5	CASSVATGQGMETQYF	TGTGCCAGCAGCGTAGCCACAGGACAGGGTATGGAGACCCAGTACTTC
NA	TRBV7-2	TRBD1	TRBJ2-5	CASSSDGQGVGETQYF	TGTGCCAGCAGCTCCGACGGACAGGGGGTCGGGGAGACCCAGTACTTC
NA	TRBV12-5	NA	TRBJ2-4	CASAERDLQYF	TGTGCTAGTGCCGAACGGGATCTTCAGTACTTC
NA	TRBV15	TRBD2	TRBJ2-1	CATSSLGLAGYNEQFF	TGTGCCACCAGCAGCCTGGGACTAGCGGGGTACAATGAGCAGTTCTTC
NA	TRBV19	TRBD2	TRBJ2-5	CASSTVAGGYQETQYF	TGTGCCAGTAGTACAGTAGCGGGAGGTTACCAAGAGACCCAGTACTTC
NA	TRBV6-5	NA	TRBJ1-1	CASRQRAEAFF	TGTGCCAGCAGACAGAGGGCTGAAGCTTTCTTT
NA	TRBV19	NA	TRBJ2-3	CASSLGGLSTDTQYF	TGTGCCAGTAGTCTTGGGGGCCTTAGCACAGATACGCAGTATTTT
NA	TRBV6-1	TRBD1	TRBJ1-1	CASRGQGEAFF	TGTGCCAGCAGGGGACAGGGTGAAGCTTTCTTT
NA	TRBV4-1	TRBD2	TRBJ2-7	CASSQVLAGGTYEQYF	TGCGCCAGCAGCCAAGTCTTAGCGGGAGGGACCTACGAGCAGTACTTC
NA	TRBV28	NA	TRBJ2-6	CASSPQTDGTNVLTF	TGTGCCAGCAGTCCGCAGACTGACGGGACCAACGTCCTGACTTTC
NA	TRBV27	NA	TRBJ1-1	CASSLGQNTEAFF	TGTGCCAGCAGTTTAGGGCAGAACACTGAAGCTTTCTTT